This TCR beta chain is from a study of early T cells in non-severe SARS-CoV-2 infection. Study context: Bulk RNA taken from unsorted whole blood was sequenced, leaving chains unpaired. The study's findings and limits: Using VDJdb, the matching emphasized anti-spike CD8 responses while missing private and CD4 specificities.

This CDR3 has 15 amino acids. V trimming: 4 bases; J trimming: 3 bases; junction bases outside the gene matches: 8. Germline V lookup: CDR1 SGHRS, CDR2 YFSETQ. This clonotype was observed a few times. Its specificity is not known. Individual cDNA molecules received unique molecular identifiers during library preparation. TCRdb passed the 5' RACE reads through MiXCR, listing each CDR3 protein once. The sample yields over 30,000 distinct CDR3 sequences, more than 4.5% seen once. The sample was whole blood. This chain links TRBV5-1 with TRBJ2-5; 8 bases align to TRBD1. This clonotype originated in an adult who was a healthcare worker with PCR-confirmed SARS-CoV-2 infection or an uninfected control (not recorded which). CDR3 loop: CASSPGQVIEETQYF. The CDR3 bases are TGCGCCAGCAGCCCGGGACAGGTCATCGAAGAGACCCAGTACTTC.